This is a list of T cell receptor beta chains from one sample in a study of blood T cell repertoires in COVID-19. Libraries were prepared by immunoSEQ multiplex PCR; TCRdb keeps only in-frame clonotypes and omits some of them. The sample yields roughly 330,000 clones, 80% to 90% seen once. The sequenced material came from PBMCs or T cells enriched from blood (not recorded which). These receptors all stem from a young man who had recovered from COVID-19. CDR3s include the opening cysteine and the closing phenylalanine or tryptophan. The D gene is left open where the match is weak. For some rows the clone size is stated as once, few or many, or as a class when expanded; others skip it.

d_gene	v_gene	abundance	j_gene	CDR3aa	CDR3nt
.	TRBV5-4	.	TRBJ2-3	CASSLESKRTDTQYF	TGTGCCAGCAGCTTAGAATCTAAGCGCACAGATACGCAGTATTTT
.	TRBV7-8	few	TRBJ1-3	CASSPGRGDGNTIYF	TGTGCCAGCAGCCCAGGGAGGGGGGATGGAAACACCATATATTTT
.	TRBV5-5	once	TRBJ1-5	CASSLAGNSNQPQHF	TGTGCCAGCAGCTTGGCAGGGAATAGCAATCAGCCCCAGCATTTT
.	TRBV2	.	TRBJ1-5	CASSEGQNSNQPQHF	TGTGCCAGCAGTGAAGGGCAGAATAGCAATCAGCCCCAGCATTTT
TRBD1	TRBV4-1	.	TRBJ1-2	CASSQDTQGAPGGYTF	TGCGCCAGCAGCCAGGATACACAGGGGGCCCCGGGTGGCTACACCTTC
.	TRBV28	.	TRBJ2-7	CASSPIRTATYEQYF	TGTGCCAGCAGTCCCATTCGGACAGCTACCTACGAGCAGTACTTC
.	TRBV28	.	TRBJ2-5	CASIPGSQETQYF	TGTGCCAGCATCCCAGGCTCCCAAGAGACCCAGTACTTC
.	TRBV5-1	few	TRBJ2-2	CASSLVGRDTGELFF	TGCGCCAGCAGCTTAGTTGGGCGAGACACCGGGGAGCTGTTTTTT
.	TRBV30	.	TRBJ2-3	CAWSGISTDTQYF	TGTGCCTGGAGCGGGATTAGCACAGATACGCAGTATTTT
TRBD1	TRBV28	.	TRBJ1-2	CASSRQGASYGYTF	TGTGCCAGCAGTAGACAGGGAGCTTCCTATGGCTACACCTTC
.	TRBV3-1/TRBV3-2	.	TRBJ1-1	CASSQRRGTEAFF	TGTGCCAGCAGCCAACGCAGGGGCACTGAAGCTTTCTTT
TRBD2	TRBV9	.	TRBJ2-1	CASSSGTSGYNEQFF	TGTGCCAGCAGCAGCGGGACTAGCGGGTACAATGAGCAGTTCTTC
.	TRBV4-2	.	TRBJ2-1	CASSQEAFGGPGLEQFF	TGTGCCAGCAGCCAAGAGGCCTTCGGGGGGCCGGGTCTTGAGCAGTTCTTC
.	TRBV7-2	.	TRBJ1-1	CASSLAAGEAFF	TGTGCCAGCAGCTTAGCGGCAGGGGAAGCTTTCTTT
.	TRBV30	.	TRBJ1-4	CAWSGQQGREKLFF	TGTGCCTGGAGTGGTCAACAGGGCCGAGAAAAACTGTTTTTT
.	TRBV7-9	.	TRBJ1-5	CASSRRTAGNQPQHF	TGTGCCAGCAGCCGCCGGACAGCTGGCAATCAGCCCCAGCATTTT
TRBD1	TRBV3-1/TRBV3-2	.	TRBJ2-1	CASRGQSSYNEQFF	TGTGCCAGCAGGGGACAGAGCTCCTACAATGAGCAGTTCTTC
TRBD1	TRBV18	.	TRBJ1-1	CASSPFGTGVDTEAFF	TGTGCCAGCTCACCATTCGGGACAGGGGTCGACACTGAAGCTTTCTTT
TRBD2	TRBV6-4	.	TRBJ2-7	CASSARTSGQSSYEQYF	TGTGCCAGCAGTGCTCGGACTAGCGGGCAGAGCTCCTACGAGCAGTACTTC
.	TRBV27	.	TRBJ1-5	CASSLNGGGDQPQHF	TGTGCCAGCAGTTTAAACGGGGGGGGAGATCAGCCCCAGCATTTT